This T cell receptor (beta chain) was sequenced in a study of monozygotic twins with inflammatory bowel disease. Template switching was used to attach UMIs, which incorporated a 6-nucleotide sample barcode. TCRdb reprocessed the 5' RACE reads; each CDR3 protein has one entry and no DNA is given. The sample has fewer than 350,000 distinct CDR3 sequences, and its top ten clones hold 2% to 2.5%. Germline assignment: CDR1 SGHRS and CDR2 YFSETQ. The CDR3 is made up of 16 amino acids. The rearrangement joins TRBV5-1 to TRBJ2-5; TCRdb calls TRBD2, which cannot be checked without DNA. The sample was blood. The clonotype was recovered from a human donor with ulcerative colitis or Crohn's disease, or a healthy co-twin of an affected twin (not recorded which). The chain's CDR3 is CASTDISGGASETQYF.